A selection of T cell receptor beta chains follows, all from one sample in a study of shared clonotypes between healthy human individuals. TCRdb keeps only in-frame clones here, not all; method: immunoSEQ multiplex PCR. The sample has hundreds of thousands of clones; 85% to 95% are singletons. What was sequenced was naive CD8+ T cells sorted from blood. The receptors here all came from a young woman in good health. The CDR3 runs from the conserved cysteine through the conserved F or W. The D gene is left open where the match is weak. For some rows the clone size is stated as once, few or many, or as a class when expanded; others skip it.

j_gene	abundance	v_gene	d_gene	CDR3aa	CDR3nt
TRBJ2-3	NA	TRBV9	TRBD2	CASSVSREGPDTQYF	TGTGCCAGCAGCGTCTCGCGGGAGGGCCCAGATACGCAGTATTTT
TRBJ2-1	NA	TRBV2	NA	CASLTAKKPNEQFF	TGTGCCAGCTTGACAGCGAAAAAGCCCAATGAGCAGTTCTTC
TRBJ2-1	NA	TRBV5-1	TRBD2	CASSTQRERVNEQFF	TGCGCCAGCAGCACCCAGCGGGAGAGGGTCAATGAGCAGTTCTTC
TRBJ2-7	NA	TRBV28	TRBD1	CAGGDRVEQYF	TGTGCCGGAGGGGACAGGGTTGAGCAGTACTTC
TRBJ1-1	NA	TRBV4-1	TRBD1	CASTPGTGGLDTEAFF	TGCGCCAGCACTCCCGGGACAGGGGGCTTAGACACTGAAGCTTTCTTT
TRBJ1-2	NA	TRBV25-1	NA	CASSGQWVATMAGYTF	TGTGCCAGCAGTGGGCAGTGGGTGGCTACTATGGCCGGCTACACCTTC
TRBJ2-1	NA	TRBV5-1	TRBD2	CASSLTGGPGNEQFF	TGCGCCAGCAGCTTGACGGGAGGGCCTGGCAATGAGCAGTTCTTC
TRBJ2-7	NA	TRBV11-2	TRBD2	CASSLRTSGIVQYF	TGTGCCAGCAGCCTACGGACTAGCGGGATTGTGCAGTACTTC
TRBJ1-1	NA	TRBV7-9	TRBD1	CASSRTTGEKTEAFF	TGTGCCAGCAGCCGGACGACAGGGGAGAAGACTGAAGCTTTCTTT
TRBJ2-7	NA	TRBV27	NA	CASSLYGPSYEQYF	TGTGCCAGCAGTTTATACGGGCCCTCCTACGAGCAGTACTTC
TRBJ2-1	NA	TRBV7-9	NA	CASSLGQQAYNEQFF	TGTGCCAGCAGCTTAGGGCAGCAGGCCTACAATGAGCAGTTCTTC
TRBJ1-6	NA	TRBV19	TRBD1	CASSYGVPGTANSPLHF	TGTGCCAGTAGTTATGGGGTGCCGGGGACAGCTAATTCACCCCTCCACTTT
TRBJ1-4	NA	TRBV15	NA	CATKLQGVSEKLFF	TGTGCCACTAAGTTACAGGGAGTAAGTGAAAAACTGTTTTTT
TRBJ1-4	NA	TRBV25-1	NA	CASRGLNEKLFF	TGTGCCAGCAGGGGCCTCAATGAAAAACTGTTTTTT
TRBJ1-6	NA	TRBV5-6	TRBD1	CASSLVGGTTYNSPLHF	TGTGCCAGCAGCTTGGTAGGGGGCACGACCTATAATTCACCCCTCCACTTT
TRBJ1-5	NA	TRBV19	NA	CASEDGIVGNQPQHF	TGTGCCAGTGAGGACGGTATAGTTGGCAATCAGCCCCAGCATTTT
TRBJ2-2	NA	TRBV27	NA	CASSVNSQGELFF	TGTGCCAGCAGCGTGAATAGCCAGGGGGAGCTGTTTTTT
TRBJ2-7	NA	TRBV5-6	TRBD2	CASSLVPGLASHEQYF	TGTGCCAGCAGCTTGGTTCCAGGACTAGCGTCCCACGAGCAGTACTTC
TRBJ2-7	NA	TRBV4-1	NA	CASSHSSSGINEQYF	TGCGCCAGCAGCCATTCTTCCTCGGGGATCAACGAGCAGTACTTC
TRBJ2-7	NA	TRBV29-1	TRBD2	CSVEDWGLAGGFYEQYF	TGCAGCGTTGAAGATTGGGGACTAGCGGGAGGATTCTACGAGCAGTACTTC
TRBJ2-5	once	TRBV5-4	TRBD2	CASSWGAAGVKETQYF	TGTGCCAGCAGCTGGGGCGCAGCGGGAGTTAAAGAGACCCAGTACTTC
TRBJ2-7	NA	TRBV28	NA	CASSFDNYEQYF	TGTGCCAGCAGTTTCGACAATTACGAGCAGTACTTC
TRBJ2-2	NA	TRBV9	NA	CASSGGTTNTGELFF	TGTGCCAGCAGCGGCGGGACCACGAACACCGGGGAGCTGTTTTTT
TRBJ1-3	NA	TRBV16	TRBD1	CASSQSGQAAGNTIYF	TGTGCCAGCAGCCAATCGGGACAGGCTGCTGGAAACACCATATATTTT
TRBJ1-2	NA	TRBV27	NA	CASRTGGYGYTF	TGTGCCAGCAGGACAGGCGGGTATGGCTACACCTTC
TRBJ2-1	NA	TRBV28	NA	CASSYYAVTYNEQFF	TGTGCCAGCAGTTATTACGCGGTCACCTACAATGAGCAGTTCTTC
TRBJ2-5	NA	TRBV28	TRBD1	CASSRQGEFRETQYF	TGTGCCAGCAGTCGACAGGGGGAGTTTCGAGAGACCCAGTACTTC
TRBJ2-1	NA	TRBV5-1	NA	CASTPDRLGEQFF	TGCGCCAGCACCCCTGATCGGCTGGGGGAGCAGTTCTTC
TRBJ2-7	once	TRBV6-5	TRBD1	CASGTGPYEQYF	TGTGCCAGCGGGACAGGACCCTACGAGCAGTACTTC
TRBJ2-2	NA	TRBV7-2	TRBD2	CASSSYRLAGVNTGELFF	TGTGCCAGCAGCTCCTACAGACTAGCGGGAGTTAACACCGGGGAGCTGTTTTTT
TRBJ2-7	once	TRBV27	NA	CASSLAWGERYEQYF	TGTGCCAGCAGTTTGGCCTGGGGGGAACGCTACGAGCAGTACTTC
TRBJ2-5	NA	TRBV29-1	TRBD2	CSVEDQAREGETQYF	TGCAGCGTTGAAGATCAAGCTAGGGAGGGAGAGACCCAGTACTTC
TRBJ1-2	NA	TRBV7-8	NA	CASSLVGGLGYGYTF	TGTGCCAGCAGCTTAGTGGGGGGCCTCGGCTATGGCTACACCTTC
TRBJ2-7	NA	TRBV29-1	TRBD1	CSVAGGRGEQYF	TGCAGCGTCGCAGGGGGCAGGGGCGAGCAGTACTTC
TRBJ2-5	NA	TRBV2	TRBD1	CASRPGQTKETQYF	TGTGCCAGCAGACCGGGACAGACAAAAGAGACCCAGTACTTC
TRBJ2-7	NA	TRBV27	NA	CASTPGPGSYEQYF	TGTGCCAGCACTCCGGGACCCGGGTCCTACGAGCAGTACTTC
TRBJ2-1	NA	TRBV28	TRBD2	CATRTSGAYYNEQFF	TGTGCCACCAGGACTAGCGGAGCCTACTACAATGAGCAGTTCTTC
TRBJ2-7	NA	TRBV27	NA	CASSLRADGSYEQYF	TGTGCCAGCAGTTTACGCGCGGACGGATCCTACGAGCAGTACTTC
TRBJ2-1	NA	TRBV4-1	NA	CASSQDRNEQFF	TGCGCCAGCAGCCAAGATCGGAATGAGCAGTTCTTC
TRBJ2-7	NA	TRBV13	NA	CASSHATGYEQYF	TGCGCCAGCAGCCACGCAACCGGCTACGAGCAGTACTTC
TRBJ2-1	NA	TRBV7-2	NA	CASSLTILGEGYNEQFF	TGTGCCAGCAGCTTGACTATCTTGGGGGAAGGGTACAATGAGCAGTTCTTC
TRBJ2-3	NA	TRBV5-1	NA	CASSSSGVGDTQYF	TGCGCCAGCAGCTCGTCGGGGGTCGGGGATACGCAGTATTTT
TRBJ1-5	once	TRBV29-1	NA	CSVEFSSNQPQHF	TGCAGCGTTGAATTCAGTAGCAATCAGCCCCAGCATTTT